This T cell receptor (beta chain) originates from a study of T-cell memory formation after mild COVID-19. Study observations and caveats: Later expanders leaned CD4+, whereas day 15 to 85 contracting clones were balanced CD4/CD8.

TCRdb reprocessed the 5' RACE reads via MiXCR and lists one record per CDR3 protein. Of hundreds of thousands of distinct CDR3 sequences in the sample, 20% to 30% were seen once. With 5 bases clipped from V and 6 bases from J, the junction kept 7 bases outside the gene matches. CDR1 and CDR2 (germline): LNHDA, SQIVND (reference sequence). The CDR3 extends over 14 amino acids. This clonotype came up a few times. Its matching antigen is unknown. This sequence joins TRBV19 and TRBJ2-7; the match to TRBD2 covers 10 bases. The sequence derives from an adult woman who had mild COVID-19 (a few samples of this study predate the infection). Cell type and time point are not known. Sequencing was done on a sample of PBMCs or a T cell subset sorted from them (not recorded which). The CDR3 DNA sequence: TGTGCCAGTAGTTCTAGCGGGAGTATCGGCGAGCAGTACTTC. The encoded protein is CASSSSGSIGEQYF.